The rows below give T cell receptor beta chains drawn from one sample of a study of vaccination effects on CD4 cells after COVID-19. The protocol was immunoSEQ multiplex PCR, while the TCRdb copy is restricted to in-frame clones and leaves out a portion. The sample includes around 23,000 clones, more than 70% of them seen just once. No cognate antigen is known for these TCRs. Source: CD4+ T cells from PBMCs cultured with a peptide pool, taken before COVID-19 vaccination. The receptors shown here come from a human donor who had a prior SARS-CoV-2 infection. CDR3s include the opening cysteine and the closing phenylalanine or tryptophan. A D gene is named only where the DNA matches it firmly. Where a row states a size, it is once, few, many or the class of an expanded clone; other rows omit it.

>TRBV5-1|-|TRBJ2-2|-
CASSLLGTGELFF
TGCGCCAGCAGCTTGTTGGGCACCGGGGAGCTGTTTTTT
>TRBV5-4|once|TRBJ1-1|-
CASSFIGVDTEAFF
TGTGCCAGCAGCTTTATCGGGGTGGACACTGAAGCTTTCTTT
>TRBV27|-|TRBJ1-1|TRBD1
CASSPDRVNTEAFF
TGTGCCAGCAGTCCGGACAGGGTGAACACTGAAGCTTTCTTT
>TRBV12-3/TRBV12-4|-|TRBJ1-4|-
CASSIATNEKLFF
TGTGCCAGCAGCATTGCAACTAATGAAAAACTGTTTTTT
>TRBV7-6|-|TRBJ2-7|-
CASSLSPFGKRDEQYF
TGTGCCAGCAGCTTATCTCCATTTGGGAAAAGGGACGAGCAGTACTTC
>TRBV5-5|-|TRBJ1-3|TRBD1
CASSLEPAGGRNTIYF
TGTGCCAGCAGCTTGGAACCCGCAGGGGGTAGAAACACCATATATTTT
>TRBV7-2|-|TRBJ2-3|TRBD2
CASSFTGTNTDTQYF
TGTGCCAGCAGCTTCACCGGGACTAACACAGATACGCAGTATTTT
>TRBV11-3|-|TRBJ2-3|-
CASSLDSGFTTDTQYF
TGTGCCAGCAGCTTAGATTCAGGGTTCACCACAGATACGCAGTATTTT
>TRBV7-9|-|TRBJ2-1|-
CASSLNMGVPNEQFF
TGTGCCAGCAGCCTGAACATGGGCGTCCCTAATGAGCAGTTCTTC
>TRBV14|-|TRBJ1-2|TRBD1
CASSPLTGNGYTF
TGTGCCAGCAGCCCGTTGACAGGGAATGGCTACACCTTC
>TRBV11-3|-|TRBJ1-1|-
CASSLAPGDPATEAFF
TGTGCCAGCAGCTTAGCCCCCGGGGATCCTGCCACTGAAGCTTTCTTT
>TRBV2|-|TRBJ2-2|-
CASTKGTGETGELFF
TGTGCCAGCACAAAGGGCACAGGCGAAACCGGGGAGCTGTTTTTT
>TRBV7-9|-|TRBJ1-2|-
CASSRWGGENYGYTF
TGTGCCAGCAGCCGATGGGGTGGGGAAAACTATGGCTACACCTTC
>TRBV18|-|TRBJ2-7|-
CASSHRDGEQYF
TGTGCCAGCTCTCACAGGGACGGGGAGCAGTACTTC
>TRBV3-1/TRBV3-2|-|TRBJ2-1|TRBD2
CASSQPLAGGYNEQFF
TGTGCCAGCAGCCAACCCCTTGCGGGAGGGTACAATGAGCAGTTCTTC
>TRBV21-1|-|TRBJ1-6|-
CASSKETWGNSPLHF
TGTGCCAGCAGCAAAGAAACCTGGGGTAATTCACCCCTCCACTTT
>TRBV5-6|-|TRBJ1-2|-
CASSLVGPQNRYGYTF
TGTGCCAGCAGCTTGGTTGGGCCTCAGAACCGCTATGGCTACACCTTC
>TRBV5-1|-|TRBJ1-1|-
CASSLVRETEAFF
TGCGCCAGCAGCTTGGTTCGGGAGACTGAAGCTTTCTTT
>TRBV6-5|few|TRBJ1-5|-
CASSLRAGNQPQHF
TGTGCCAGCAGTCTCAGGGCGGGCAATCAGCCCCAGCATTTT
>TRBV6-5|-|TRBJ1-4|-
CASRYGSSNEKLFF
TGTGCCAGCAGATACGGGTCATCAAATGAAAAACTGTTTTTT
>TRBV30|-|TRBJ2-2|TRBD1
CASGQDANTGELFF
TGTGCCTCTGGACAGGACGCGAACACCGGGGAGCTGTTTTTT
>TRBV19|-|TRBJ1-1|TRBD1
CASSINRGDEAFF
TGTGCCAGTAGTATTAACAGGGGTGATGAAGCTTTCTTT
>TRBV7-2|-|TRBJ1-2|-
CASSLEAGTSGNYGYTF
TGTGCCAGCAGCTTAGAGGCGGGCACCTCGGGGAACTATGGCTACACCTTC
>TRBV2|once|TRBJ2-1|TRBD1
CASSVEGDRVQQFF
TGTGCCAGCAGTGTGGAGGGGGACAGGGTCCAGCAGTTCTTC
>TRBV4-2|-|TRBJ1-2|-
CASSLTSQNNYGYTF
TGTGCCAGCAGCCTAACAAGTCAGAACAACTATGGCTACACCTTC
>TRBV2|-|TRBJ1-5|-
CASKRQSNQPQHF
TGTGCCAGCAAGAGACAAAGCAATCAGCCCCAGCATTTT
>TRBV9|few|TRBJ2-2|TRBD1
CASSVDRVNRELFF
TGTGCCAGCAGCGTGGACAGGGTAAACAGGGAGCTGTTTTTT
>TRBV30|-|TRBJ1-5|-
CAWSVPPRGQPQHF
TGTGCCTGGAGTGTTCCCCCTCGTGGTCAGCCCCAGCATTTT
>TRBV9|-|TRBJ2-3|TRBD2
CASSGRLAGDQDTQYF
TGTGCCAGCAGCGGTCGACTAGCGGGAGATCAAGATACGCAGTATTTT
>TRBV30|large|TRBJ2-7|-
CAWSVDRYEQYF
TGTGCCTGGAGTGTAGACCGCTACGAGCAGTACTTC
>TRBV24-1|-|TRBJ2-3|-
CATSDQTASRGDTQYF
TGTGCCACCAGTGATCAGACAGCCTCACGGGGAGATACGCAGTATTTT
>TRBV10-3|-|TRBJ2-3|TRBD2
CAISEGLAAPTDTQYF
TGTGCCATCAGTGAGGGACTAGCGGCACCCACAGATACGCAGTATTTT
>TRBV6-5|-|TRBJ1-2|-
CASTGRPVGNGYTF
TGTGCCAGCACCGGGCGCCCAGTAGGGAATGGCTACACCTTC
>TRBV5-1|once|TRBJ2-7|-
CASSLDGAPSYEQYF
TGCGCCAGCAGCTTAGACGGCGCGCCCTCCTACGAGCAGTACTTC
>TRBV18|-|TRBJ2-5|-
CASSQTVGTETQYF
TGTGCCAGCTCACAGACAGTGGGGACCGAGACCCAGTACTTC
>TRBV2|few|TRBJ2-1|TRBD2
CASRGTGRVAGASYNEQFF
TGTGCCAGCAGGGGTACAGGAAGGGTTGCGGGAGCTTCCTACAATGAGCAGTTCTTC
>TRBV6-6|-|TRBJ2-3|-
CASSSWESDTQYF
TGTGCCAGCTCTTCTTGGGAGTCAGATACGCAGTATTTT
>TRBV15|once|TRBJ1-2|TRBD1
CATSSGGQPRGYTF
TGTGCCACCAGCAGCGGGGGACAGCCCCGGGGCTACACCTTC
>TRBV2|-|TRBJ2-5|-
CASSEGGVETQYF
TGTGCCAGCAGTGAGGGGGGCGTGGAGACCCAGTACTTC
>TRBV28|few|TRBJ1-2|-
CASSLVGYGYTF
TGTGCCAGCAGTTTGGTTGGCTATGGCTACACCTTC
>TRBV9|-|TRBJ2-7|-
CREHGDRDYEQYF
TGTCGGGAGCACGGGGACAGAGACTACGAGCAGTACTTC
>TRBV9|-|TRBJ2-3|TRBD2
CASSVAGGRPDTQYF
TGTGCCAGCAGCGTAGCGGGAGGACGCCCAGATACGCAGTATTTT
>TRBV11-2|-|TRBJ2-1|-
CASSLGAPGPRGNNEQFF
TGTGCCAGCAGCTTAGGGGCCCCGGGACCCCGAGGAAACAATGAGCAGTTCTTC
>TRBV5-1|-|TRBJ2-1|-
CASSSGTGTYNEQFF
TGCGCCAGCAGCTCCGGGACGGGGACCTACAATGAGCAGTTCTTC
>TRBV6-1|-|TRBJ2-7|TRBD1
CASSDGTGAYGGQYF
TGTGCCAGCAGTGACGGGACAGGGGCTTATGGGGGGCAGTACTTC
>TRBV5-1|-|TRBJ1-4|TRBD1
CASRRSGTGLEKLFF
TGCGCCAGCAGAAGATCCGGGACAGGTTTAGAAAAACTGTTTTTT
>TRBV9|-|TRBJ2-1|-
CASSAMQGRLNEQFF
TGTGCCAGCAGCGCCATGCAGGGCCGATTGAATGAGCAGTTCTTC
>TRBV3-1/TRBV3-2|once|TRBJ1-1|-
CASSQTLGGTEAFF
TGTGCCAGCAGCCAGACCCTTGGCGGCACTGAAGCTTTCTTT
>TRBV9|-|TRBJ2-6|-
CASSVEQGWGALGANVLTF
TGTGCCAGCAGCGTAGAACAGGGATGGGGGGCCCTCGGGGCCAACGTCCTGACTTTC
>TRBV7-2|few|TRBJ2-5|TRBD2
CASKPKGLAGGLWETQYF
TGTGCCAGCAAACCCAAAGGACTAGCGGGGGGGCTCTGGGAGACCCAGTACTTC
>TRBV11-3|once|TRBJ2-7|-
CASSLDSRGYEQYF
TGTGCCAGCAGCTTAGACTCGCGTGGCTACGAGCAGTACTTC
>TRBV3-1/TRBV3-2|-|TRBJ2-3|-
CASRQVGGSDTQYF
TGTGCCAGCAGGCAAGTGGGCGGATCAGATACGCAGTATTTT